Presented here are 20 T cell receptor beta chains from one specimen sequenced in a study of CD8+CD57+ T cells in acquired aplastic anemia. According to the study, genomic DNA was the template for TCR beta VDJ and CDR3 profiling. TCRdb re-called the reads through MiXCR, storing one row per CDR3 protein. The sample holds roughly 80,000 distinct CDR3 sequences, about 70% seen once. Whoever was chosen for sequencing had shown CD8+CD57+ cell expansion by flow cytometry. Sequences were obtained from sorted CD4+, CD8+, or CD8+CD57+ T cells (not recorded which) from PBMCs. Every receptor here comes from a human donor with aplastic anemia.

With respect to this clonotype: Mismatch with germline at one junction end may stem from a read error. The CDR3 region is CAITEGVAYEQYF. In nucleotides, the CDR3 is TGTGCCATCACTGAGGGGGTTGCATACGAGCAGTACTTC. The chain couples TRBV10-3 to TRBJ2-7; possibly TRBD1 for D (6 bases). Germline CDR1 is ENHRY and CDR2 is SYGVKD. CDR3 length equals 13 residues.

CDR3 DNA: TGTGCCACCAGCTGGGACAGGAATCTCTACGAGCAGTACTTC. Residues: CATSWDRNLYEQYF. The V and J genes are TRBV15 and TRBJ2-7, with TRBD1 matching 8 bases. The germline V gene has CDR1 LNHNV and CDR2 YYDKDF (reference sequence). This CDR3 spans 14 amino acids. Trimming took 5 bases from V and 3 from J; bases not matched to a gene: 6.

The CDR3 sequence: CASRPTSGSTGEQYF. As DNA, the CDR3 is TGTGCCAGCAGGCCGACTAGCGGGAGTACAGGCGAGCAGTACTTC. The chain uses TRBV10-3 and TRBJ2-7, with 12 bases aligning to TRBD2. Germline-derived CDR1 and CDR2 are ENHRY and SYGVKD. The junction had 13 bases not matched to a gene; V was cut back by 10 bases and J by 6 bases. The CDR3 runs 15 residues.

This clonotype has just one count. The genes are TRBV20-1 and TRBJ2-7; D unclear. The CDR3 covers 12 residues. The V end was cut by 0 bases, the J end by 5 bases, with 8 bases between. Looked up from germline, CDR1 is DFQATT and CDR2 is SNEGSKA (reference sequence). In DNA form, the CDR3 reads TGCAGTGCTAGAGACGTTACCGACGAGCAGTACTTC. This sequence encodes CSARDVTDEQYF.

The chain uses TRBV7-9 and TRBJ2-5; 7 nucleotides align to TRBD2. TRBJ2-7 explains the end of the DNA better; the J call may be wrong. Germline V lookup: CDR1 SEHNR, CDR2 FQNEAQ (reference sequence). This CDR3 spans 15 amino acids. The CDR3 nucleotides are TGTGCCAGCAGCTTTAGGGACGGGGGGACCTACGAGCAGTACTTC. Translation: CASSFRDGGTYEQYF.

V gene TRBV7-9 combines with J gene TRBJ1-1; D not certain. Germline-derived CDR1 and CDR2 are SEHNR and FQNEAQ (reference sequence). V was cut by 1 base and J by 2 bases, with 8 bases left in between. The CDR3 length is 14 residues. The CDR3 loop reads CASSLVQGNTEAFF. The CDR3 coding sequence is TGTGCCAGCAGCTTAGTACAAGGTAACACTGAAGCTTTCTTT.

The chain is built from TRBV19 and TRBJ1-1, with TRBD1 as a possible D gene (5 bases). The CDR3 extends over 11 amino acids. Germline V CDR1 and CDR2: LNHDA, SQIVND (reference sequence). CDR3 protein: CVTGRGTEAFF. CDR3 nucleotide sequence: TGTGTCACGGGTAGGGGCACTGAAGCTTTCTTT.

The chain recombines TRBV9 with TRBJ2-4, with TRBD2 matching 7 bases. Germline lookup yields CDR1 SGDLS and CDR2 YYNGEE. The ends lost 0 bases at V and 1 base at J; junction bases unmatched: 10. CDR3 length equals 18 residues. The CDR3 sequence is CASSVDGGRVGAKNIQYF. The CDR3 DNA sequence: TGTGCCAGCAGCGTAGATGGCGGGAGAGTCGGGGCCAAAAACATTCAGTACTTC.

This clonotype appeared once. The gene calls are TRBV4-3 and TRBJ2-7, with a tentative D call TRBD2 (6 bases). Germline V gives CDR1 LGHNA, CDR2 YSLEER. The V gene lost 8 bases and the J gene lost 0 bases, with 17 bases spanning the gap. This CDR3 has 15 residues. CDR3 DNA sequence: TGCGCCAGCTCTCCTCAGGCGGGGAGCTCCTACGAGCAGTACTTC. Its protein is CASSPQAGSSYEQYF.

The V call is TRBV2, the J call TRBJ2-7; tentative D call: TRBD1 (6 bases). Trimming took 4 bases from V and 2 from J, leaving 9 bases between them. The CDR3 runs to 13 residues. The germline CDR1 and CDR2 sequences are SNHLY and FYNNEI. CDR3 sequence: CASSGRGPYEQYF. CDR3 DNA sequence: TGTGCCAGCAGTGGCAGGGGACCCTACGAGCAGTACTTC.

The rearrangement joins TRBV7-6 to TRBJ1-6, with a tentative D call TRBD1 (5 bases). V dropped 1 base and J dropped 0 bases, with 7 bases sitting between them. The germline V gene has CDR1 SGHVS and CDR2 FNYEAQ. The CDR3 covers 16 residues. This chain's CDR3 is CASSLVDSSYNSPLHF. Here the CDR3 DNA reads TGTGCCAGCAGCTTAGTAGACAGCTCCTATAATTCACCCCTCCACTTT.

The chain uses TRBV20-1 and TRBJ2-1, with a tentative D call TRBD2 (6 bases). CDR3 size: 15 residues. Germline V gene data show CDR1 as DFQATT and CDR2 as SNEGSKA (reference sequence). V shed 5 bases and J shed 1 base, with 15 bases lying between them. This CDR3 is CSAGDSGGSYNEQFF. In DNA form, the CDR3 reads TGCAGTGCTGGTGATTCCGGGGGTTCCTACAATGAGCAGTTCTTC.

V usage is TRBV29-1 and J usage is TRBJ2-3; 10 bases agree with TRBD2. Germline loops: CDR1 SQVTM, CDR2 ANQGSEA. The CDR3 is 14 amino acids. Trimming cost V 3 bases and J 2 bases; bases outside gene matches: 2. CDR3 amino acids: CSVDGTSDTDTQYF. CDR3 DNA sequence: TGCAGCGTTGATGGGACTAGCGACACAGATACGCAGTATTTT.

Concerning this clonotype: A much larger clonotype is one base distant, so this may be a read error. This chain connects TRBV9 to TRBJ2-1; 9 bases line up with TRBD1. The CDR3 extends over 13 amino acids. The V segment lost 3 bases and the J segment 7 bases; nucleotides outside the gene matches: 2. The germline V gene encodes CDR1 SGDLS and CDR2 YYNGEE. The CDR3 is CASSAGTGNEQFF. Written as DNA, the CDR3 is TGTGCCAGCAGCGCCGGGACAGGGAATGAGCAGTTCTTC.

The chain couples TRBV11-1 to TRBJ2-7, with D unclear. Germline V lookup: CDR1 SGHAT, CDR2 FQDESV (reference sequence). The CDR3 has 17 amino acids. V gave up 8 bases and J gave up 6 bases, with 29 bases separating them. DNA for the CDR3: TGTGCCAGCGGGCCGGCTGGCTCCCCGAACCTAAAGGGCGAGCAGTACTTC. Translated, it gives CASGPAGSPNLKGEQYF.

This clonotype was recorded once. The chain couples TRBV4-1 to TRBJ1-2, with D possibly matching TRBD1 (5 bases). Trimming pared 4 bases from V and 3 bases from J, leaving 9 bases between. CDR3 length: 13 amino acids. From germline, CDR1 is MGHRA and CDR2 YSYEKL. CDR3 sequence (DNA): TGCGCCAGCAGCCTGGGGGACCACTATGGCTACACCTTC. Translation gives CASSLGDHYGYTF.

The chain uses TRBV4-2 and TRBJ2-7; 9 bases match TRBD2. Germline values: CDR1 LGHNA, CDR2 YNFKEQ. This CDR3 spans 14 amino acids. V lost 4 bases to trimming and J lost 6 bases; unmatched junction nucleotides: 7. CDR3 region: CASSLSGGSTEQYF. In nucleotides, the CDR3 is TGTGCCAGCAGCCTTAGCGGGGGATCTACCGAGCAGTACTTC.

The chain combines TRBV2 with TRBJ2-7; 9 bases fit TRBD2. V dropped 0 bases and J dropped 2; count of bases not matched to a gene: 8. Germline CDR1 is SNHLY and CDR2 is FYNNEI. The CDR3 is 17 residues long. In nucleotides, the CDR3 is TGTGCCAGCAGTGAAGCCCATAAGACTAGCGGCCCCTACGAGCAGTACTTC. Translating it yields CASSEAHKTSGPYEQYF.

The chain is built from TRBV9 and TRBJ1-1; 9 nucleotides match TRBD1. Germline values: CDR1 SGDLS, CDR2 YYNGEE. CDR3 length: 15 residues. V lost 2 bases to trimming and J lost 3 bases; unmatched junction nucleotides: 5. CDR3 protein: CASSVEQGAYTEAFF. CDR3 sequence (DNA): TGTGCCAGCAGCGTTGAACAGGGGGCGTACACTGAAGCTTTCTTT.

This chain connects TRBV7-9 to TRBJ2-7, with D possibly being TRBD1 (6 bases). The CDR3 is made up of 14 amino acids. The V end lost 3 bases, the J end lost 3 bases, and 12 bases lay between the germline ends. In germline, CDR1 is SEHNR, CDR2 FQNEAQ (reference sequence). CDR3 sequence: CASSFRTESYEQYF. The CDR3 coding sequence is TGTGCCAGCAGCTTTAGGACAGAAAGCTACGAGCAGTACTTC.